This T cell receptor (beta chain) came from a study of graft-versus-host responses after intestinal transplantation. The wider study: Recipients received multivisceral, liver-intestinal, or isolated intestinal transplants. Every transplant recipient was induced with anti-thymocyte globulin, then maintained on tacrolimus and steroids for about 3 years.

General observations from the study: Early post-transplant HvG declines tracked with peak circulating GvH clone levels. Recipient marrow held GvH clones, some first seen in ileum or blood.

Only in-frame clones appear in the TCRdb table, and some are missing; sequencing was by immunoSEQ multiplex PCR. The sample consists of 100,000 to 130,000 clones, approximately 90% of them appearing once. As concerns this clone: Its target is unknown.

Germline CDR1 is SGHRS and CDR2 is YFSETQ. With 0 bases removed from V and 4 bases from J, the gap between germline ends came to 11 bases. The CDR3 extends over 14 amino acids. The sequenced sample was unstimulated CD4+ T cells sorted from spleen or lymph node cells, obtained before transplant. The clonotype originates from a human donor who was the organ donor for an intestinal transplant. The rearrangement uses TRBV5-1 and TRBJ2-7; the D is unclear. The CDR3: CASSLAGLRYEQYF. The CDR3 nucleotides are TGCGCCAGCAGCTTGGCAGGATTGCGTTACGAGCAGTACTTC.